This T cell receptor beta chain stems from a study of OX40 agonist ivuxolimab in advanced cancers. About this clone itself: No antigen is known for it.

Overall study results and limits: CD8+ T cells averaged more expanded clones than CD4+. Expanded peripheral T-cell antigen specificity went undetermined. Relatively little clonal expansion, among the lowest observed, appeared in partial responders at 0.1-3.0 mg/kg.

Sequencing was performed with immunoSEQ multiplex PCR; in TCRdb, only in-frame clones are kept and a portion is missing. The sample holds roughly 42,000 clones; approximately 86% are singletons and the top ten take about 15%. Germline assignment: CDR1 SEHNR and CDR2 FQNEAQ (reference sequence). V was shortened by 4 bases and J by 5 bases, with 18 bases between the two germline ends. CDR3 size: 16 residues. This sequence joins TRBV7-9 and TRBJ1-5, with D possibly TRBD1 on 5 matching bases. Source: CD4+ or CD8+ T cells sorted from blood, taken in a trial of the OX40 agonist ivuxolimab. The source of this sequence is an adult with an advanced solid tumor such as melanoma, head and neck, liver or kidney cancer. CDR3 region: CASSYVRDLPDQPQHF. As DNA, the CDR3 is TGTGCCAGCAGCTATGTTCGGGACTTACCGGATCAGCCCCAGCATTTT. Combining the CDR3 with reference TRBV7-9 and TRBJ1-5 gives the whole variable domain DTGVSQNPRHKITKRGQNVTFRCDPISEHNRLYWYRQTLGQGPEFLTYFQNEAQLEKSRLLSDRFSAERPKGSFSTLEIQRTEQGDSAMYLCASSYVRDLPDQPQHFGDGTRLSIL.